The 26 T cell receptor beta chains below all came from one sample that was sequenced in a study of blood T cell repertoires in COVID-19. Profiled with immunoSEQ multiplex PCR; TCRdb holds only in-frame clones, not every one. The sample holds 70,000 or so clones, 75% seen once. Sequenced: peripheral blood. All receptors come from an older man with acute or convalescent COVID-19.

CDR3 amino acids: CATSVHSTIGETQYF. CDR3 nucleotides: TGTGCCACCAGTGTCCACTCAACTATTGGGGAGACCCAGTACTTC. The genes are TRBV24-1 and TRBJ2-5; D is undetermined. The CDR3 runs to 15 residues. Germline CDR1 is KGHDR and CDR2 is SFDVKD. V was cut by 5 bases and J by 5 bases, with 17 bases left in between.

CDR3 sequence: CSVVKSRAGGEQYF. The CDR3, as DNA: TGCAGCGTTGTCAAGAGCAGGGCCGGAGGGGAGCAGTACTTC. The gene calls are TRBV29-1 and TRBJ2-7; perhaps TRBD2 as D (6 bases). Trimming pared 4 bases from V and 7 bases from J, leaving 20 bases between. This CDR3 is 14 amino acids long. Germline values: CDR1 SQVTM, CDR2 ANQGSEA.

This clone was detected once. Different DNA sequences within this sample yield the same CDR3. V usage is TRBV28 and J usage is TRBJ1-2, with D possibly being TRBD1 (6 bases). This CDR3 region has 13 residues. V shed 3 bases and J shed 8 bases, with 13 bases lying between them. Germline values: CDR1 MDHEN, CDR2 SYDVKM. The CDR3 region has the DNA TGTGCCAGCAGTTTGGGCAGGGGCTACGGCTACACCTTC. Translated, it gives CASSLGRGYGYTF.

This rearrangement joins TRBV6-5 to TRBJ1-2; D perhaps matches TRBD1 (6 bases). V shed 10 bases and J shed 3 bases, with 18 bases lying between them. The CDR3 runs to 14 residues. Germline-derived CDR1 and CDR2 are MNHEY and SVGAGI. CDR3: CATRWDIGDYGYTF. CDR3 DNA: TGTGCCACCCGGTGGGACATTGGAGACTATGGCTACACCTTC.

The CDR3 DNA reads TGTGCCAGCAGTTACGCGGGAGCTGGGGAAGAGACCCAGTACTTC. Translated, it gives CASSYAGAGEETQYF. J is TRBJ2-5 and V is TRBV6-2 or TRBV6-3; 7 bases map to TRBD2. The CDR3 extends over 15 amino acids. In germline, CDR1 is MNHEY, CDR2 SVGEGT. The ends lost 2 bases at V and 3 bases at J; junction bases unmatched: 6.

In DNA, the CDR3 is TGTGCCAGCAGCCAAGCCGCGGCTGGCAATCAGCCCCAGCATTTT. Residues: CASSQAAAGNQPQHF. The V and J genes are TRBV3-1 (or the pseudogene TRBV3-2) and TRBJ1-5; D unresolved. Trimming left V 1 base short and J 2 bases short, with 9 bases between. Germline CDR1 is LGHDT and CDR2 is YNNKEL (reference sequence). The CDR3 totals 15 residues.

The CDR3 DNA reads TGTGCCAGCAGTGAAGCATTAGGGGATACGGGTGGGGAGCTGTTTTTT. It codes for CASSEALGDTGGELFF. The rearrangement links TRBV6-1 to TRBJ2-2; TRBD1 is a possible D gene (5 bases). In germline, CDR1 is MNHNS, CDR2 SASEGT. CDR3 length: 16 residues. Trimming took off 0 bases at V and 8 bases at J, with 16 bases between the two ends.

The chain employs TRBV3-1 (or the pseudogene TRBV3-2) and TRBJ1-5; 8 bases align to TRBD1. Germline V gives CDR1 LGHDT, CDR2 YNNKEL (reference sequence). This CDR3 contains 15 residues. V lost 1 base and J lost 4; bases outside the gene matches: 3. CDR3 bases: TGTGCCAGCAGCCAAGGGACAGGGACAAATCAGCCCCAGCATTTT. It is translated as CASSQGTGTNQPQHF.

The gene calls are TRBV28 and TRBJ1-5; TRBD1 aligns across 7 bases. The CDR3 covers 15 residues. The trim removed 6 bases at V and 1 base at J, leaving 6 bases unmatched. CDR1 and CDR2 (germline): MDHEN, SYDVKM. The CDR3 nucleotides read TGTGCCAGCAGCTGGGGACAGAAAAGCAATCAGCCCCAGCATTTT. Residues: CASSWGQKSNQPQHF.

This chain joins TRBV4-2 and TRBJ1-1, with 7 nucleotides matching TRBD1. This CDR3 contains 15 residues. The trim removed 0 bases at V and 1 base at J, leaving 2 bases unmatched. CDR1 LGHNA and CDR2 YNFKEQ come from the germline V gene. The CDR3 sequence: CASSQEDRWNTEAFF. The CDR3 region has the DNA TGTGCCAGCAGCCAAGAGGACAGGTGGAACACTGAAGCTTTCTTT.

The V gene is TRBV6-5, the J gene TRBJ1-1, with D tentatively TRBD1 (6 bases). V shed 7 bases and J shed 2 bases, with 14 bases lying between them. In germline, CDR1 is MNHEY, CDR2 SVGAGI. CDR3 size: 14 residues. The CDR3 sequence: CASKSGQPNTEAFF. CDR3 sequence (DNA): TGTGCCAGCAAATCCGGACAGCCAAACACTGAAGCTTTCTTT.

CDR3 in amino acids: CASSRDIVNTEAFF. CDR3 DNA: TGTGCCAGCAGCCGGGACATAGTGAACACTGAAGCTTTCTTT. The genes are TRBV5-4 and TRBJ1-1, with a possible D match to TRBD1 (6 bases). The V end lost 4 bases, the J end lost 0 bases, and 10 bases lay between the germline ends. The CDR3 extends over 14 amino acids. Germline V gives CDR1 SGHNT, CDR2 YYREEE (reference sequence).

V usage is TRBV7-6 and J usage is TRBJ2-6; the match to TRBD2 covers 11 bases. The germline CDR1 and CDR2 sequences are SGHVS and FNYEAQ. V was pared by 5 bases and J by 0 bases, with 15 bases of the junction left unmatched. The CDR3 is 21 amino acids. The CDR3 sequence is CASSPGLAGRLTSSGANVLTF. CDR3 sequence (DNA): TGTGCCAGCAGCCCCGGACTAGCGGGTAGGCTTACAAGCTCTGGGGCCAACGTCCTGACTTTC.

This clone was observed a handful of times. V usage is TRBV28 and J usage is TRBJ2-5; maybe TRBD2 (6 bases). The CDR3 is made up of 14 amino acids. Trimming pared 7 bases from V and 5 bases from J, leaving 17 bases between. Germline CDR1 reads MDHEN; CDR2 reads SYDVKM. CDR3 in DNA: TGTGCCAGCACCCTTGGGGGGAGTCGGGAGACCCAGTACTTC. Translated: CASTLGGSRETQYF.

This chain links TRBV6-2 or TRBV6-3 with TRBJ2-1; 8 nucleotides line up with TRBD2. Looked up from germline, CDR1 is MNHEY and CDR2 is SVGEGT. Trimming cost V 6 bases and J 4 bases; bases outside gene matches: 8. CDR3 size: 15 residues. CDR3 in amino acids: CASSLVVAGYNEQFF. DNA of the CDR3: TGTGCCAGCAGCCTGGTGGTAGCGGGGTACAATGAGCAGTTCTTC.

The J gene is TRBJ2-1, the V gene TRBV6-6; weak D call: TRBD2 (5 bases). The CDR3 has 16 amino acids. The germline CDR1 and CDR2 sequences are MNHNY and SVGAGI (reference sequence). Deletions cut 7 bases from V and 4 bases from J, with 20 bases between. CDR3: CASILMPGSRYNEQFF. CDR3 in DNA: TGTGCCAGCATACTCATGCCGGGGTCCCGGTACAATGAGCAGTTCTTC.

This CDR3 is CASSLVGRTTDTQYF. In nucleotides, the CDR3 is TGCGCCAGCAGCTTGGTGGGGCGCACCACAGATACGCAGTATTTT. This chain uses TRBV5-1 with TRBJ2-3; TRBD1 might be the D (5 bases). The V gene's germline CDR1 is SGHRS and CDR2 YFSETQ. V dropped 0 bases and J dropped 2 bases, with 10 bases sitting between them. The CDR3 loop spans 15 amino acids. The variable domain in full, with the rest retrieved from reference TRBV5-1 and TRBJ2-3, is KAGVTQTPRYLIKTRGQQVTLSCSPISGHRSVSWYQQTPGQGLQFLFEYFSETQRNKGNFPGRFSGRQFSNSRSEMNVSTLELGDSALYLCASSLVGRTTDTQYFGPGTRLTVL.

V gene TRBV18 combines with J gene TRBJ1-5; D is uncertain. Trimming cost V 6 bases and J 1 base, with 13 bases left between them. This CDR3 has 15 amino acids. The germline V gene has CDR1 KGHSH and CDR2 LQKENI. The chain's CDR3 is CASSPAGMSNQPQHF. The CDR3, as DNA: TGTGCCAGCTCGCCAGCGGGGATGAGCAATCAGCCCCAGCATTTT.

This chain joins TRBV5-6 and TRBJ2-4; 11 positions agree with TRBD2. CDR1 and CDR2 (germline): SGHDT, YYEEEE. This CDR3 has 13 amino acids. V shed 0 bases, J shed 12 bases, and the junction held 2 bases outside the gene matches. The CDR3 loop is CASSLGLAGPQYF. CDR3 nucleotide sequence: TGTGCCAGCAGCTTGGGACTAGCGGGGCCTCAGTACTTC.

This clone was detected only a few times. The V call is TRBV19, the J call TRBJ2-5; TRBD2 might be the D (5 bases). The CDR3 has 12 amino acids. CDR1 and CDR2 (germline): LNHDA, SQIVND (reference sequence). V lost 2 bases, J lost 6 bases, and 7 bases lay in between. This CDR3 is CASSITGKTQYF. Here the CDR3 DNA reads TGTGCCAGTAGTATAACCGGGAAGACCCAGTACTTC.

The count of this clone is one. This chain uses TRBV7-9 with TRBJ2-1, with 7 positions matching TRBD2. The CDR3 has 15 amino acids. Per the germline V gene, CDR1 is SEHNR and CDR2 is FQNEAQ (reference sequence). V was pared by 3 bases and J by 3 bases, with 5 bases of the junction left unmatched. The CDR3 bases are TGTGCCAGCAGCTTTCCTAGCGGATTCTACAATGAGCAGTTCTTC. It codes for CASSFPSGFYNEQFF.

This chain links TRBV11-2 with TRBJ1-5, with D unclear. The germline CDR1 and CDR2 sequences are SGHAT and FQNNGV. V was clipped by 1 base and J by 7 bases, with 8 bases between them. The CDR3 is made up of 13 amino acids. The chain's CDR3 is CASSLGVLQPQHF. The CDR3, as DNA: TGTGCCAGCAGCTTAGGCGTTTTACAGCCCCAGCATTTT. The variable domain in full, completed from reference TRBV11-2 and TRBJ1-5, reads EAGVAQSPRYKIIEKRQSVAFWCNPISGHATLYWYQQILGQGPKLLIQFQNNGVVDDSQLPKDRFSAERLKGVDSTLKIQPAKLEDSAVYLCASSLGVLQPQHFGDGTRLSIL.

To note about this clone: The sample carries other DNA sequences with the same CDR3. The gene calls are TRBV15 and TRBJ1-1; 8 nucleotides align to TRBD1. V shed 1 base, J shed 1 base, and the junction held 2 bases outside the gene matches. The CDR3 sequence is 15 residues long. Germline V CDR1 and CDR2: LNHNV, YYDKDF (reference sequence). CDR3 coding DNA: TGTGCCACCAGCAGAGGGGGGACAGGGAACACTGAAGCTTTCTTT. This sequence encodes CATSRGGTGNTEAFF. The full variable domain, with the rest looked up from reference TRBV15 and TRBJ1-1, is DAMVIQNPRYQVTQFGKPVTLSCSQTLNHNVMYWYQQKSSQAPKLLFHYYDKDFNNEADTPDNFQSRRPNTSFCFLDIRSPGLGDTAMYLCATSRGGTGNTEAFFGQGTRLTVV.

The chain joins TRBV28 to TRBJ2-7; 10 bases line up with TRBD2. V lost 6 bases and J lost 0; bases outside the gene matches: 8. Germline assignment: CDR1 MDHEN and CDR2 SYDVKM. The CDR3 extends over 16 amino acids. The chain's CDR3 is CASSLGLAGVSYEQYF. CDR3 in DNA: TGTGCCAGCAGCTTGGGGCTAGCGGGGGTCTCCTACGAGCAGTACTTC.

The chain is built from TRBV28 and TRBJ1-2, with TRBD1 as a possible D gene (5 bases). V was clipped by 6 bases and J by 1 base, with 15 bases between them. Germline V lookup: CDR1 MDHEN, CDR2 SYDVKM. The CDR3 runs 15 residues. The CDR3 nucleotides are TGTGCCAGCAGCTCTCCCGTCAGGGATAACTATGGCTACACCTTC. Its translation is CASSSPVRDNYGYTF.

The chain carries TRBV10-2 and TRBJ2-3; D might be TRBD1 (5 bases). V was trimmed by 0 bases and J by 0 bases, leaving 7 bases between them. CDR1 WSHSY and CDR2 SAAADI come from the germline V gene. This CDR3 spans 15 amino acids. CDR3 sequence: CASSESGASTDTQYF. CDR3 in DNA: TGCGCCAGCAGTGAGTCAGGGGCCAGCACAGATACGCAGTATTTT.